A selection of T cell receptor beta chains follows, all from one sample in a study of T cells after yellow fever vaccination. Using its own MiXCR run on the 5' RACE reads, TCRdb lists one record per CDR3 protein. This sample yields 450,000 to 650,000 distinct CDR3 sequences, of which around an eighth are seen a single time; 11% to 15% belongs to the top ten. The sample here was PBMCs, taken on the day of the yellow fever booster vaccination. The receptors stem from a young man who received the YFV17D yellow fever vaccine. Both conserved end residues are part of each CDR3. D genes are given only for firm matches. The size of a clone is reported for some rows only, either as once, few or many, or as a class for expanded clones.

v_gene,d_gene,abundance,len,j_gene,CDR3aa,CDR3nt
TRBV7-8,NA,few,14,TRBJ2-7,CASSLARGPYEQYF,TGTGCCAGCAGCTTAGCGCGGGGTCCCTACGAGCAGTACTTC
TRBV7-2,NA,NA,17,TRBJ2-2,CASSLGGSTQRRGELFF,TGTGCCAGCAGCTTAGGAGGGTCAACTCAACGGCGCGGGGAGCTGTTTTTT
TRBV7-9,NA,few,14,TRBJ2-3,CASSVGLSTDTQYF,TGTGCCAGCAGCGTAGGACTGAGCACAGATACGCAGTATTTT
TRBV20-1,NA,NA,14,TRBJ2-4,CCARVPSAKNIQYF,TGCTGTGCTAGAGTCCCTTCAGCCAAAAACATTCAGTACTTC
TRBV6-5,NA,many,15,TRBJ1-2,CASSYRDRGNYGYTF,TGTGCCAGCAGTTACCGGGACCGAGGGAACTATGGCTACACCTTC
TRBV14,NA,NA,13,TRBJ2-7,CASSQTTRDEQYF,TGTGCCAGCAGCCAAACAACTAGAGACGAGCAGTACTTC
TRBV7-2,TRBD1,many,16,TRBJ1-1,CASSFTYRDRVPEAFF,TGTGCCAGCAGCTTTACCTACCGGGACAGGGTGCCTGAAGCTTTCTTT
TRBV12-3/TRBV12-4,TRBD1,NA,14,TRBJ1-4,CASSFVGQGEKLFF,TGTGCCAGCAGTTTTGTGGGACAGGGAGAAAAACTGTTTTTT
TRBV4-3,NA,NA,14,TRBJ1-5,CASSQEVRGQPQHF,TGCGCCAGCAGCCAAGAGGTGCGGGGCCAGCCCCAGCATTTT
TRBV15,TRBD1,NA,16,TRBJ2-3,CATSRRTGGNTDTQYF,TGTGCCACCAGCCGCCGGACAGGGGGAAACACAGATACGCAGTATTTT
TRBV3-1,TRBD2,NA,15,TRBJ2-1,CACSPLAGVDNEQFF,TGTGCCTGCAGCCCACTAGCGGGAGTAGACAATGAGCAGTTCTTC
TRBV6-2/TRBV6-3,TRBD1,once,17,TRBJ2-1,CASSSHLPGQGDNEQFF,TGTGCCAGCAGTTCCCATTTACCGGGACAGGGTGACAATGAGCAGTTCTTC
TRBV6-5,NA,NA,15,TRBJ2-4,CASSYFGPAKNIQYF,TGTGCCAGCAGTTACTTCGGACCAGCCAAAAACATTCAGTACTTC
TRBV7-2,NA,few,14,TRBJ2-3,CASSLATHSDTQYF,TGTGCCAGCAGCTTAGCGACCCACTCAGATACGCAGTATTTT
TRBV7-2,NA,few,16,TRBJ1-6,CASSLQSSTAYSPLHF,TGTGCCAGCAGCCTTCAGAGCTCCACAGCCTATTCACCCCTCCACTTT